This T cell receptor (beta chain) originates from a study of control samples from healthy donors and cancer patients. Assay: immunoSEQ multiplex PCR; the TCRdb copy retains only in-frame clones and omits some. The repertoire consists of 95,000 to 130,000 clones, with about 88% occurring once and the leading ten covering 2% to 2.5%. Germline assignment: CDR1 SGHTA and CDR2 FQGNSA. V lost 6 bases, J lost 0 bases, and 17 bases lay in between. The CDR3 covers 16 residues. This TCR derives from a woman in her 70s in good health. V usage is TRBV7-2 and J usage is TRBJ1-2; D uncertain. Sequences were obtained from blood. CDR3 DNA sequence: TGTGCCAGCAGAATCGAGTGGGGTCTAGCTAACTATGGCTACACCTTC. Translation gives CASRIEWGLANYGYTF.